The 14 T cell receptor beta chains in this list originate from one sample, sequenced in a study of T cells after yellow fever vaccination. TCRdb re-derived calls from the 5' RACE reads in MiXCR, one entry per CDR3 protein. The table shows tens of thousands of distinct CDR3 sequences, with around 7% occurring only once. Sample: CD8+ T cells sorted from PBMCs, taken roughly 47 days after the first yellow fever vaccination. All receptors come from a man between 18 and 29 years old who received the YFV17D yellow fever vaccine.

This clonotype was observed at least ten times. This sequence joins TRBV5-1 and TRBJ2-7, with D maybe TRBD2 (5 bases). Trimming stripped 0 bases from V and 6 bases from J, with 10 bases between. The CDR3 length is 13 residues. In germline, CDR1 is SGHRS, CDR2 YFSETQ. In nucleotides, the CDR3 is TGCGCCAGCAGCTTGGGAGGCGGGCGCGAGCAGTACGTC. Translated: CASSLGGGREQYV.

This clonotype occurred a few times. The chain has TRBV5-5 and TRBJ2-3; no definite D call. V dropped 1 base and J dropped 0 bases, with 3 bases sitting between them. The CDR3 loop spans 13 amino acids. Germline lookup yields CDR1 SGHKS and CDR2 YYEKEE (reference sequence). The CDR3 region has the DNA TGTGCCAGCAGCTTGTTAAGCACAGATACGCAGTATTTT. Protein product: CASSLLSTDTQYF. Full variable domain (missing parts from reference TRBV5-5 and TRBJ2-3): DAGVTQSPTHLIKTRGQQVTLRCSPISGHKSVSWYQQVLGQGPQFIFQYYEKEERGRGNFPDRFSARQFPNYSSELNVNALLLGDSALYLCASSLLSTDTQYFGPGTRLTVL.

This sequence joins TRBV24-1 and TRBJ2-3; D is undetermined. This CDR3 is 15 amino acids long. Germline assignment: CDR1 KGHDR and CDR2 SFDVKD. Trimming took 4 bases from V and 4 from J, leaving 14 bases between them. CDR3 amino acids: CATSELTWPPDTQYF. The CDR3, as DNA: TGTGCCACCAGTGAATTGACGTGGCCCCCAGATACGCAGTATTTT.

The rearrangement joins TRBV12-3 or TRBV12-4 to TRBJ1-1; D gene ambiguous. The ends were cut back, 2 bases at V and 3 bases at J, with 4 bases in the middle. The CDR3 runs to 12 residues. The chain's CDR3 is CASSLTYTEAFF. In DNA, the CDR3 is TGTGCCAGCAGTTTAACCTACACTGAAGCTTTCTTT.

This clonotype has more than one count but fewer than ten. V is TRBV7-8 and J is TRBJ2-7; weak D call: TRBD2 (6 bases). Trimming took off 0 bases at V and 2 bases at J, with 11 bases between the two ends. Per the germline V gene, CDR1 is SGHVS and CDR2 is FQNEAQ. This CDR3 has 15 residues. The CDR3 DNA follows: TGTGCCAGCAGCTTAGCAACGGGAGCCGCCTACGAGCAGTACTTC. Protein sequence: CASSLATGAAYEQYF.

V gene TRBV5-5 combines with J gene TRBJ1-6; D is unclear. The CDR3 is 16 residues long. Germline CDR1 reads SGHKS; CDR2 reads YYEKEE (reference sequence). The germline V and J ends were trimmed by 3 bases and 7 bases, with 17 bases remaining between them. The CDR3 loop reads CASSSTNRYRNSPLHF. The CDR3 nucleotides are TGTGCCAGCAGCTCAACGAACCGGTACAGAAATTCACCCCTCCACTTT. Using reference TRBV5-5 and TRBJ1-6 for the parts outside the CDR3, the full variable domain is DAGVTQSPTHLIKTRGQQVTLRCSPISGHKSVSWYQQVLGQGPQFIFQYYEKEERGRGNFPDRFSARQFPNYSSELNVNALLLGDSALYLCASSSTNRYRNSPLHFGNGTRLTVT.

This clonotype was found a few times. The rearrangement links TRBV18 to TRBJ1-5; the match to TRBD1 covers 7 bases. The CDR3 loop spans 14 amino acids. The junction had 7 bases not matched to a gene; V was cut back by 5 bases and J by 6 bases. Germline V lookup: CDR1 KGHSH, CDR2 LQKENI. As DNA, the CDR3 is TGTGCCAGCTCATTAACAGGGGATCCTCAGCCCCAGCATTTT. It encodes CASSLTGDPQPQHF.

This clonotype was recorded a few times. The V call is TRBV19, the J call TRBJ2-7; 8 bases are a match to TRBD2. The length of the CDR3 is 16 residues. Germline CDR1 reads LNHDA; CDR2 reads SQIVND (reference sequence). The CDR3 region is CARGRSGGFTLYEQYV. In DNA form, the CDR3 reads TGTGCGCGAGGGAGGAGCGGGGGCTTTACCCTCTACGAGCAGTACGTC.

V usage is TRBV27 and J usage is TRBJ1-6; D gene unclear. This CDR3 is built from 13 residues. Germline values: CDR1 MNHEY, CDR2 SMNVEV (reference sequence). Trimming cost V 4 bases and J 8 bases, with 9 bases left between them. The CDR3 bases are TGTGCCAGCAGTTCGCGAAGGGATTCACCCCTCCACTTT. Translating gives CASSSRRDSPLHF.

This clonotype was observed many times. The CDR3 region is CSGRDRGYNEQFF. For the CDR3, the DNA is TGCAGCGGTAGGGACAGGGGATACAATGAGCAGTTCTTC. The chain has TRBV29-1 and TRBJ2-1; 10 nucleotides match TRBD1. Trimming cost V 7 bases and J 4 bases; bases outside gene matches: 4. The CDR3 is 13 amino acids. Germline CDR1 reads SQVTM; CDR2 reads ANQGSEA.

This clonotype has ten or more counts. The chain is built from TRBV6-2 or TRBV6-3 and TRBJ2-1, with D perhaps assigned TRBD1 or TRBD2 (5 bases each). Trimming took 6 bases from V and 1 from J, leaving 16 bases between them. The CDR3 totals 16 residues. CDR1 is MNHEY, CDR2 SVGEGT, per germline. CDR3 DNA sequence: TGTGCCAGCAGCCCAGGGCCAGGGAGTTCCTACAATGAGCAGTTCTTC. Amino acids: CASSPGPGSSYNEQFF.

In this sample, this clonotype turned up a few times. V gene TRBV29-1 combines with J gene TRBJ2-2, with D tentatively TRBD2 (6 bases). CDR3 length equals 15 residues. Trimming took 4 bases from V and 1 from J, leaving 13 bases between them. Germline V gene sequence: CDR1 SQVTM, CDR2 ANQGSEA. The CDR3 DNA is TGCAGCGTTGGCCGGGGAGCGGGGAACACCGGGGAGCTGTTTTTT. As protein: CSVGRGAGNTGELFF.

The chain couples TRBV5-4 to TRBJ2-2; no clear D. V lost 2 bases to trimming and J lost 5 bases, with 16 bases between them. The CDR3 spans 16 residues. Germline V lookup: CDR1 SGHNT, CDR2 YYREEE (reference sequence). DNA of the CDR3: TGTGCCAGCAGCTTAGGCCAGAGGAGTAAAACCGGGGAGCTGTTTTTT. It translates to CASSLGQRSKTGELFF.

The sample holds many counts of this clonotype. The rearrangement joins TRBV5-6 to TRBJ2-1; 9 bases map to TRBD2. V gave up 7 bases and J gave up 3 bases; unmatched junction bases: 17. CDR1 is SGHDT and CDR2 is YYEEEE in the germline V gene. This CDR3 is built from 18 residues. As DNA, the CDR3 is TGTGCCAGCCGAACTCGGGGGGTAGCGGGGGCCTTCTACAATGAGCAGTTCTTC. Its protein is CASRTRGVAGAFYNEQFF.